This TCR beta chain was identified in a study of blood T cell repertoires in COVID-19. For the study at large: COVID-19 samples collected from the United States, Italy and Spain covered acute and convalescent phases. The cDNA or gDNA used as material had been derived from T cells, B-cell-depleted T cells, or PBMCs.

Under the authors' procedure: The assay estimated nucleated cells by amplifying reference gene primers. The assay was immunoSEQ multiplex PCR, and TCRdb's table has in-frame clones only and misses some. V and J calls plus clone size are reproduced from that table; the DNA served to infer D and trimming. The sample gives about 370,000 clones, more than 80% of which show up once; approximately 3% is in the top ten. Enrollment of patients from Seattle took place during active infection, with longitudinal follow-up. This clone was recorded only once. Germline V lookup: CDR1 MNHEY, CDR2 SVGEGT. V dropped 0 bases and J dropped 3 bases, with 9 bases sitting between them. The CDR3 sequence is 14 residues long.

The specimen was peripheral blood. The clonotype was recovered from a woman in her twenties or thirties with COVID-19, enrolled during active disease. The chain has TRBV6-2 or TRBV6-3 and TRBJ2-7, with D unclear. The CDR3 sequence is CASSYSNYIYEQYF. The CDR3 DNA reads as TGTGCCAGCAGTTACTCGAATTACATCTACGAGCAGTACTTC.